Listed here is a single T cell receptor beta chain. The antigen it recognizes is unknown. The input lacks base qualities; no much larger clone sits a single base away. TCRbeta CDR3 regions were amplified from genomic DNA using the immunoSEQ Assay, a bias-controlled multiplex PCR. Per the original workflow: The number of nucleated cells in each sample was estimated from the amplification of reference gene primers within the assay. To quantify the absolute abundance of each unique TCRbeta CDR3 rearrangement, sequence reads were collapsed and filtered. For each sample, productive Simpson clonality was calculated as the square root of Simpson's diversity index over productive rearrangements. This is the immuneACCESS table as TCRdb keeps it, with only in-frame sequences that have V and J called. A part of the clones is gone; compared with another copy, unresolved V genes explain less than half, and the rest is unexplained. The DNA gave D and trimming, while V, J and clone size come from that table. In this sample the table shows fewer than 350,000 clones, about 93% of which occur a single time. Approximately 7.5% of the sample comes from the top ten.

One collaborating source in Seattle enrolled patients while the patients were actively infected and followed the patients over time throughout the course of disease. Collaborating institutions collected whole blood in K2EDTA tubes following their own protocols. Collaborator samples were shipped for TCRbeta analysis as frozen whole blood, isolated PBMCs, or DNA extracted from either sample type. Unmatched junction bases come to 4, with V trimmed by 2 bases and J by 5 bases. According to the germline V gene (reference sequence), CDR1 reads SGHNT and CDR2 reads YYREEE. The cysteine opens and the phenylalanine closes a CDR3 of 14 amino acids. Of all the DNA, just the CDR3 is kept, 42 bases in frame from base 1. This sample is part of a study of blood T cell repertoires in COVID-19 (TCRdb year 2020). In the study overall: Samples from collaborators originated in the United States, Italy and Spain and spanned both the acute and convalescent phases of COVID-19. The prospective study material was composed of cDNA or gDNA derived from T cells, B-cell-depleted T cells, or PBMCs. Samples came from the ongoing ImmuneRACE study (first 160 participants) plus 1,254 subjects from 6 global collaborators. Nearly every sample came with metadata listing a de-identified subject ID, COVID-19 status, age in years and sex. A freely available public database, intended as a resource for researchers studying the immune response to SARS-CoV-2, is where the repertoires were released. Where available, HLA class I and class II types were obtained from metadata supplied by the sample provider rather than from assay-based typing. The dataset comprised deeply sampled blood TCRbeta repertoires from subjects exposed to, actively infected with, or recovered from COVID-19.

What the study reported, not specific to this receptor: Clinical and demographic metadata were provided uncurated, with the amount varying by source and participant.

The sequencing input was peripheral blood. The rearrangement combines TRBV5-4 with TRBJ2-5; TRBD2 aligns with 9 central bases. The origin of this receptor is a woman aged 25 to 39 with COVID-19, enrolled during active disease. The CDR3 here reads CASSFGGGVETQYF. The sequence in DNA is TGTGCCAGCAGCTTCGGCGGGGGGGTGGAGACCCAGTACTTC.